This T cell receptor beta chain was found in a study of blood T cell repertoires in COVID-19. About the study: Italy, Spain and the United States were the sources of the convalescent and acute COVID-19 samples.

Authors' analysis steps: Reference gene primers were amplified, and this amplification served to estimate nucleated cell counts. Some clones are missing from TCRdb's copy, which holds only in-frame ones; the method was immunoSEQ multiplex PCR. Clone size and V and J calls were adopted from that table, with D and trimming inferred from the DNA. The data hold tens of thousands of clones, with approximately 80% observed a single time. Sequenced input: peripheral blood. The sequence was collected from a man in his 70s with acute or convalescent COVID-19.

This chain's CDR3 is CASSLLGQETQYF. The CDR3 bases are TGTGCCAGCAGTTTACTGGGCCAGGAGACCCAGTACTTC. The J gene is TRBJ2-5, the V gene TRBV12-3 or TRBV12-4; the D is unclear. V lost 2 bases and J lost 5, with 9 bases in between. The CDR3 totals 13 residues.